Listed here are 9 T cell receptor beta chains from one sample, sequenced in a study of shared clonotypes between healthy human individuals. Profiled with immunoSEQ multiplex PCR; TCRdb holds only in-frame clones, not every one. The table lists around 690,000 clones, about nine tenths of them singletons, with roughly 36% in the top ten. Sequenced material: memory CD8+ T cells from PBMCs. Subset reported: CD45RO+ cells pooled with CCR7-negative TemRA cells. The receptors stem from a man between 18 and 29 years old in good health. Some clones in this sample may be carry-over from other donors' samples.

The chain combines TRBV19 with TRBJ2-3; possibly TRBD2 for D (7 bases). CDR3 length: 13 amino acids. The germline gives CDR1 LNHDA, CDR2 SQIVND (reference sequence). Trimming left V 9 bases short and J 2 bases short, with 12 bases between. CDR3 bases: TGTGCCAGACCAGCGGGACACACAGATACGCAGTATTTT. Translated: CARPAGHTDTQYF.

The chain joins TRBV6-4 to TRBJ2-2, with 8 nucleotides matching TRBD2. This CDR3 region has 20 residues. V was pared by 3 bases and J by 0 bases, with 15 bases of the junction left unmatched. Germline CDR1 reads MRHNA; CDR2 reads SNTAGT. CDR3 region: CASSEKGLAGSNTNTGELFF. The CDR3 nucleotides are TGTGCCAGCAGTGAGAAGGGATTAGCGGGATCAAACACGAACACCGGGGAGCTGTTTTTT.

The V call is TRBV30, the J call TRBJ2-7; D is undetermined. The CDR3 totals 14 residues. Germline V gene lookup returns CDR1 GTSNPN and CDR2 SVGIG (reference sequence). The V and J ends lost 0 bases and 1 base respectively, with 10 bases between them. In DNA form, the CDR3 reads TGTGCCTGGAGTGTACCCGCCGCGTCCTACGAGCAGTACTTC. It translates to CAWSVPAASYEQYF. The full variable domain, its missing parts supplied by reference TRBV30 and TRBJ2-7, is SQTIHQWPATLVQPVGSPLSLECTVEGTSNPNLYWYRQAAGRGLQLLFYSVGIGQISSEVPQNLSASRPQDRQFILSSKKLLLSDSGFYLCAWSVPAASYEQYFGPGTRLTVT.

The chain combines TRBV29-1 with TRBJ1-5, with 9 bases identical to TRBD1. Trimming cost V 6 bases and J 0 bases; bases outside gene matches: 3. CDR1 SQVTM and CDR2 ANQGSEA come from the germline V gene. The CDR3 sequence is 14 residues long. Here the CDR3 DNA reads TGCAGCGTCCGGACAGGGGATAGCAATCAGCCCCAGCATTTT. Encoded protein: CSVRTGDSNQPQHF.

This rearrangement joins TRBV28 to TRBJ2-7, with 7 bases aligning to TRBD2. This CDR3 contains 16 residues. V lost 5 bases and J lost 2; bases outside the gene matches: 12. CDR1 and CDR2 from the germline V gene are MDHEN and SYDVKM. CDR3 DNA: TGTGCCAGCAGTCCCCTGACGGGGGGTTATACCTACGAGCAGTACTTC. It codes for CASSPLTGGYTYEQYF. Full variable domain (outside the CDR3, taken from reference TRBV28 and TRBJ2-7): DVKVTQSSRYLVKRTGEKVFLECVQDMDHENMFWYRQDPGLGLRLIYFSYDVKMKEKGDIPEGYSVSREKKERFSLILESASTNQTSMYLCASSPLTGGYTYEQYFGPGTRLTVT.

The chain uses TRBV6-5 and TRBJ2-7; D remains ambiguous. The CDR3 is 12 residues long. CDR1 is MNHEY, CDR2 SVGAGI, per germline. With 6 bases removed from V and 6 bases from J, the gap between germline ends came to 12 bases. CDR3 sequence reads: CASSQSSGEQYF. The CDR3 DNA reads TGTGCCAGCAGCCAATCAAGTGGCGAGCAGTACTTC.

The chain has TRBV7-2 and TRBJ2-5, with a weak D call TRBD2 (7 bases). The CDR3 contains 15 residues. CDR1 and CDR2 from the germline V gene are SGHTA and FQGNSA. The ends were cut back, 5 bases at V and 4 bases at J, with 17 bases in the middle. The CDR3 bases are TGTGCCAGCAGCCCGGATTTGGGAGGGGGAGAGACCCAGTACTTC. Protein: CASSPDLGGGETQYF.

V usage is TRBV28 and J usage is TRBJ1-2; maybe TRBD1 (6 bases). With 6 bases removed from V and 6 bases from J, the gap between germline ends came to 14 bases. Germline V gives CDR1 MDHEN, CDR2 SYDVKM. This CDR3 comprises 13 residues. The CDR3 sequence is CASSRGTSDGYTF. As DNA, the CDR3 is TGTGCCAGCAGCCGCGGGACAAGTGATGGCTACACCTTC.

The V gene is TRBV15, the J gene TRBJ1-2, with D maybe TRBD1 (5 bases). The CDR3 totals 15 residues. The V end lost 5 bases, the J end lost 4 bases, and 17 bases lay between the germline ends. Looked up from germline, CDR1 is LNHNV and CDR2 is YYDKDF (reference sequence). The CDR3 DNA is TGTGCCACCAGCCCCGACAGACTCTTTACCTATGGCTACACCTTC. Its protein is CATSPDRLFTYGYTF.